A single sample is the source of the 31 T cell receptor beta chains below, sequenced in a study of blood T cell repertoires in COVID-19. Using immunoSEQ multiplex PCR, the repertoire was profiled, and TCRdb retains in-frame clones only, with some absent. The sample holds tens of thousands of clones; 87% are singletons and the top ten take 5.4%. Sequencing was done on a sample of peripheral blood. The receptors were gathered from a man in his sixties with acute or convalescent COVID-19.

This chain links TRBV5-6 with TRBJ1-6; D is possibly TRBD1 (5 bases). Trimming stripped 3 bases from V and 6 bases from J, with 16 bases between. Germline CDR1 is SGHDT and CDR2 is YYEEEE. This CDR3 is 16 amino acids long. In nucleotides, the CDR3 is TGTGCCAGCAGCTCGGGGGGGATTCATCCTAATTCACCCCTCCACTTT. It specifies CASSSGGIHPNSPLHF.

The chain links TRBV7-2 to TRBJ2-2, with unresolved D. The V gene's germline CDR1 is SGHTA and CDR2 FQGNSA. The CDR3 spans 13 residues. Deletions cut 8 bases from V and 2 bases from J, with 9 bases between. The CDR3 DNA sequence: TGTGCCAGCCTCTTTAGAAACACCGGGGAGCTGTTTTTT. Protein sequence: CASLFRNTGELFF.

The rearrangement uses TRBV4-1 and TRBJ2-3; tentative D call: TRBD1 (6 bases). V dropped 0 bases and J dropped 6 bases, with 25 bases sitting between them. CDR3 length equals 19 residues. Germline values: CDR1 MGHRA, CDR2 YSYEKL. The CDR3 bases are TGCGCCAGCAGCCAAGATGCCAGGGGCCACCCCCGATGGGGCGATACGCAGTATTTT. It yields the protein CASSQDARGHPRWGDTQYF.

This chain links TRBV2 with TRBJ1-5; the match to TRBD1 covers 7 bases. The germline gives CDR1 SNHLY, CDR2 FYNNEI. The CDR3 has 17 residues. V lost 6 bases, J lost 5 bases, and 16 bases stayed unmatched. The CDR3 sequence: CASSRIKGRQGDQPQHF. CDR3 bases: TGTGCCAGCAGCAGAATTAAAGGGAGACAGGGAGATCAGCCCCAGCATTTT.

This clone was observed a handful of times. J is TRBJ2-5 and V is TRBV7-7, with 12 positions matching TRBD2. Germline loops: CDR1 SSHAT, CDR2 FNYEAQ (reference sequence). CDR3 length: 15 amino acids. V was clipped by 5 bases and J by 5 bases; unmatched bases: 6. CDR3 nucleotides: TGTGCCAGCAGCAAACTAGCGGGGGGTCGGGAGACCCAGTACTTC. This translates into CASSKLAGGRETQYF.

In its sample, this clone was seen once. This chain connects TRBV27 to TRBJ2-7; D might be TRBD1 (6 bases). Germline V CDR1 and CDR2: MNHEY, SMNVEV (reference sequence). Deletions cut 2 bases from V and 0 bases from J, with 17 bases between. This CDR3 comprises 17 residues. The CDR3 sequence: CASSLPEPHRDSYEQYF. CDR3 DNA sequence: TGTGCCAGCAGTTTACCCGAACCTCACAGGGACTCCTACGAGCAGTACTTC.

A single count supports this clone. This chain joins TRBV10-2 and TRBJ1-2; the match to TRBD1 covers 8 bases. The CDR3 is 17 amino acids. Germline assignment: CDR1 WSHSY and CDR2 SAAADI. Losses at the gene ends were 3 bases for V and 3 bases for J; bases not matched to a gene: 12. The CDR3, as DNA: TGCGCCAGCAGTGATTCGTGGACAGGGCACATGGACTATGGCTACACCTTC. Amino acids: CASSDSWTGHMDYGYTF.

J is TRBJ1-1 and V is TRBV12-3 or TRBV12-4, with a tentative D call TRBD1 (5 bases). Trimming took off 5 bases at V and 3 bases at J, with 10 bases between the two ends. The CDR3 length is 13 residues. DNA for the CDR3: TGTGCCAGCAGTAGGGGCAGGGACACTGAAGCTTTCTTT. This gives the protein CASSRGRDTEAFF.

This rearrangement joins TRBV19 to TRBJ1-2; the D gene is possibly TRBD1 (5 bases). The V gene lost 9 bases and the J gene lost 5 bases, with 16 bases spanning the gap. The CDR3 has 13 amino acids. CDR1 and CDR2 from the germline V gene are LNHDA and SQIVND (reference sequence). CDR3 nucleotides: TGTGCCAGCCGGGACGGGGGGGAGTATGGCTACACCTTC. Translation gives CASRDGGEYGYTF.

V usage is TRBV12-3 or TRBV12-4 and J usage is TRBJ1-2; TRBD1 matches 7 bases. Trimming at V came to 3 bases and at J to 6 bases, leaving 4 bases not matched to a gene. This CDR3 region has 13 residues. Here the CDR3 reads CASSLTGTDGYTF. The CDR3 DNA reads TGTGCCAGCAGTTTGACAGGGACGGATGGCTACACCTTC.

The chain couples TRBV2 to TRBJ2-7; 10 bases align to TRBD1. J gave up 1 base and V 6 bases, and 3 bases lay outside the gene matches. This CDR3 is 14 amino acids long. Germline CDR1 reads SNHLY; CDR2 reads FYNNEI. CDR3: CASRWTGGSYEQYF. DNA for the CDR3: TGTGCCAGCAGGTGGACAGGGGGTTCCTACGAGCAGTACTTC.

The table lists this clone with a few counts. The gene calls are TRBV18 and TRBJ1-1, with a tentative D call TRBD1 (5 bases). V lost 3 bases and J 0 bases, leaving 14 bases between the germline ends. This CDR3 has 16 residues. CDR1 is KGHSH, CDR2 LQKENI, per germline. The CDR3 region is CASSPGSSGLNTEAFF. CDR3 nucleotide sequence: TGTGCCAGCTCACCCGGAAGCTCAGGGTTGAACACTGAAGCTTTCTTT.

The rearrangement joins TRBV2 to TRBJ1-3; TRBD1 agrees at 7 bases. Germline CDR1 reads SNHLY; CDR2 reads FYNNEI. The CDR3 loop spans 15 amino acids. The V gene end was trimmed by 11 bases and the J gene end by 4 bases; junction bases not matched to a gene: 14. CDR3 DNA: TGTGCCTCCGCCTCGACAGGGACGTCCGGAAACACCATATATTTT. It codes for CASASTGTSGNTIYF. Looking up the rest from reference TRBV2 and TRBJ1-3 gives the full variable domain: EPEVTQTPSHQVTQMGQEVILRCVPISNHLYFYWYRQILGQKVEFLVSFYNNEISEKSEIFDDQFSVERPDGSNFTLKIRSTKLEDSAMYFCASASTGTSGNTIYFGEGSWLTVV.

The table lists this clone with a few counts. The V gene is TRBV19, the J gene TRBJ1-1, with TRBD1 matching over 7 bases. The germline gives CDR1 LNHDA, CDR2 SQIVND (reference sequence). The length of the CDR3 is 14 residues. Trimming at V came to 6 bases and at J to 2 bases, leaving 6 bases not matched to a gene. This chain's CDR3 is CASSIGDSNTEAFF. CDR3 DNA: TGTGCCAGTAGCATTGGGGACAGCAACACTGAAGCTTTCTTT.

CDR3 DNA sequence: TGTGCCAGCAGCGCCCGGGGGGGCTCCTACAATGAGCAGTTCTTC. Translating gives CASSARGGSYNEQFF. The chain recombines TRBV9 with TRBJ2-1, with 8 bases that match TRBD2. This CDR3 is 15 amino acids long. Germline loops: CDR1 SGDLS, CDR2 YYNGEE. V lost 3 bases, J lost 0 bases, and 2 bases stayed unmatched. The full variable domain, completed using reference TRBV9 and TRBJ2-1, is DSGVTQTPKHLITATGQRVTLRCSPRSGDLSVYWYQQSLDQGLQFLIQYYNGEERAKGNILERFSAQQFPDLHSELNLSSLELGDSALYFCASSARGGSYNEQFFGPGTRLTVL.

The CDR3 coding sequence is TGTGCCTGGAATCGACAGGGGACTTCCTACGAGCAGTACTTC. It translates to CAWNRQGTSYEQYF. The chain is built from TRBV30 and TRBJ2-7; 8 bases agree with TRBD1. Germline assignment: CDR1 GTSNPN and CDR2 SVGIG (reference sequence). V lost 4 bases, J lost 1 base, and 6 bases stayed unmatched. The CDR3 runs to 14 residues.

The chain uses TRBV5-8 and TRBJ2-7, with 12 bases that match TRBD1. The CDR3 runs 15 residues. The junction had 6 bases not matched to a gene; V was cut back by 6 bases and J by 2 bases. Germline CDR1 reads SGHTS; CDR2 reads YDEGEE. The DNA for the CDR3 is TGTGCCAGCACCGTCCGGGACAGGGGGCCCTACGAGCAGTACTTC. This translates into CASTVRDRGPYEQYF.

The V gene is TRBV10-2, the J gene TRBJ2-5, with a weak D call TRBD1 (7 bases). V was pared by 10 bases and J by 5 bases, with 14 bases between. Germline lookup yields CDR1 WSHSY and CDR2 SAAADI. The CDR3 covers 12 residues. In DNA, the CDR3 is TGCGCCAACAGGGGACTGTGCGAGACCCAGTACTTC. Protein: CANRGLCETQYF.

This chain connects TRBV9 to TRBJ1-6, with 8 positions matching TRBD1. This CDR3 comprises 14 residues. Looked up from germline, CDR1 is SGDLS and CDR2 is YYNGEE. CDR3 sequence: CASGGTGVNSPLHF. In DNA, the CDR3 is TGTGCTTCGGGTGGGACAGGTGTAAATTCACCCCTCCACTTT.

J is TRBJ2-3 and V is TRBV5-1; a possible D gene is TRBD1 (6 bases). With 1 base removed from V and 2 bases from J, the gap between germline ends came to 11 bases. The germline gives CDR1 SGHRS, CDR2 YFSETQ. The CDR3 spans 15 residues. The CDR3 sequence is CASSLWDTTTDTQYF. CDR3 DNA sequence: TGCGCCAGCAGCTTGTGGGACACCACCACAGATACGCAGTATTTT.

The CDR3 region has the DNA TGTGCCAGCAGCCGTTCGTCTGAAGCTTTCTTT. Its protein is CASSRSSEAFF. This chain uses TRBV3-1 (or the pseudogene TRBV3-2) with TRBJ1-1; D is uncertain. Germline CDR1 reads LGHDT; CDR2 reads YNNKEL (reference sequence). CDR3 length: 11 residues. V was cut by 4 bases and J by 6 bases, with 6 bases left in between.

V usage is TRBV10-2 and J usage is TRBJ2-1; 11 positions agree with TRBD2. Losses at the gene ends were 3 bases for V and 7 bases for J; bases not matched to a gene: 11. The CDR3 covers 17 residues. Germline CDR1 and CDR2: WSHSY and SAAADI. The chain's CDR3 is CASSEIFGTSGGNEQFF. The CDR3 coding sequence is TGCGCCAGCAGTGAAATATTCGGTACTAGCGGGGGTAATGAGCAGTTCTTC.

This clone has only one observation. J is TRBJ2-3 and V is TRBV2; TRBD2 matches at 10 bases. The trim removed 2 bases at V and 9 bases at J, leaving 8 bases unmatched. CDR1 and CDR2 (germline): SNHLY, FYNNEI. This CDR3 has 15 amino acids. The CDR3 spells CASSESPSGGDTQYF. The CDR3 region has the DNA TGTGCCAGCAGTGAATCTCCTAGCGGGGGTGACACGCAGTATTTT. Full variable domain (missing parts from reference TRBV2 and TRBJ2-3): EPEVTQTPSHQVTQMGQEVILRCVPISNHLYFYWYRQILGQKVEFLVSFYNNEISEKSEIFDDQFSVERPDGSNFTLKIRSTKLEDSAMYFCASSESPSGGDTQYFGPGTRLTVL.

V is TRBV4-3 and J is TRBJ2-1, with TRBD1 matching over 8 bases. The CDR3 runs to 17 residues. In germline, CDR1 is LGHNA, CDR2 YSLEER. Unmatched junction bases numbered 14, after V lost 4 bases and J lost 6 bases. In nucleotides, the CDR3 is TGCGCCAGCAGCCGGGAAAGACAGGGGACACTTTTCAATGAGCAGTTCTTC. This sequence encodes CASSRERQGTLFNEQFF.

In the case of this clone: The identical CDR3 is also encoded by other nucleotide sequences in the sample. The CDR3 loop is CASSFFLRSQSYEQYF. Here the CDR3 DNA reads TGTGCCAGCAGCTTTTTTCTGCGGTCCCAGTCATACGAGCAGTACTTC. The genes are TRBV5-8 and TRBJ2-7, with D hard to call. The germline V and J ends were trimmed by 2 bases and 4 bases, with 19 bases remaining between them. Germline values: CDR1 SGHTS, CDR2 YDEGEE. The CDR3 is 16 residues long.

The sample holds one count of this clone. The J gene is TRBJ2-7, the V gene TRBV6-6; 7 positions match TRBD1. J gave up 4 bases and V 6 bases, and 9 bases lay outside the gene matches. This CDR3 has 14 amino acids. Germline lookup yields CDR1 MNHNY and CDR2 SVGAGI (reference sequence). The CDR3: CASRRTGQVYEQYF. The DNA for the CDR3 is TGTGCCAGCAGAAGAACCGGACAGGTGTACGAGCAGTACTTC.

Of note for this clone: At one end the junction does not follow the germline gene, possibly because of a read error. V gene TRBV5-3 combines with J gene TRBJ1-5; 7 positions agree with TRBD1. TRBV5-3 is marked as an open reading frame, function uncertain. The CDR3 sequence is 15 residues long. The CDR3 sequence is CARRLEGASNQPQHF. Written as DNA, the CDR3 is TGTGCCAGAAGGTTGGAGGGGGCCAGCAATCAGCCCCAGCATTTT.

The chain links TRBV27 to TRBJ2-2, with 9 nucleotides matching TRBD1. Germline values: CDR1 MNHEY, CDR2 SMNVEV (reference sequence). CDR3 size: 16 residues. V gave up 8 bases and J gave up 6 bases; unmatched junction bases: 13. Written as DNA, the CDR3 is TGTGCCAGCGGCCTCCTACAGGGGGCGGGTCCCGGGGAGCTGTTTTTT. Protein sequence: CASGLLQGAGPGELFF.

This CDR3 is CATSDDRNTEAFF. The CDR3 nucleotides are TGTGCCACCAGTGACGACAGGAACACTGAAGCTTTCTTT. This chain connects TRBV24-1 to TRBJ1-1, with D possibly matching TRBD1 (5 bases). Germline lookup yields CDR1 KGHDR and CDR2 SFDVKD. The CDR3 is made up of 13 amino acids. V dropped 4 bases and J dropped 1 base, with 6 bases sitting between them.

The rearrangement uses TRBV11-2 and TRBJ1-1; D is unresolved. The germline gives CDR1 SGHAT, CDR2 FQNNGV. The CDR3 consists of 14 residues. V dropped 1 base and J dropped 1 base, with 7 bases sitting between them. CDR3 amino acids: CASSLVQWNTEAFF. CDR3 nucleotide sequence: TGTGCCAGCAGCTTAGTACAATGGAACACTGAAGCTTTCTTT.

V gene TRBV5-1 combines with J gene TRBJ2-2; possibly TRBD1 for D (6 bases). CDR3 length: 16 residues. Germline loops: CDR1 SGHRS, CDR2 YFSETQ. V lost 1 base to trimming and J lost 7 bases, with 17 bases between them. Here the CDR3 DNA reads TGCGCCAGCAGCTTGACGGCGGACAGAAGCAGCGGGGAGCTGTTTTTT. It specifies CASSLTADRSSGELFF.